These 25 T cell receptor beta chains came from one sample sequenced in a study of shared clonotypes between healthy human individuals. TCRdb's copy holds only in-frame clones and misses some; the assay was immunoSEQ multiplex PCR. This sample carries nearly 1,000,000 clones, 60% to 85% of them seen once, and the ten largest clones take about 1.5%. The sequenced sample consisted of memory CD4+ T cells sorted from blood. Documented subset: CD45RA-negative fraction. These receptors were obtained from a man between 18 and 35 years old in good health.

The chain carries TRBV29-1 and TRBJ2-7; TRBD1 agrees at 7 bases. Per the germline V gene, CDR1 is SQVTM and CDR2 is ANQGSEA. This CDR3 has 12 amino acids. With 7 bases clipped from V and 2 bases from J, the junction kept 5 bases outside the gene matches. This chain's CDR3 is CSAWTGTYEQYF. The CDR3 DNA follows: TGCAGCGCCTGGACAGGAACCTACGAGCAGTACTTC.

This clone was recorded once. The J gene is TRBJ1-4, the V gene TRBV30; 10 bases are a match to TRBD1. The V segment lost 1 base and the J segment 7 bases; nucleotides outside the gene matches: 6. CDR1 is GTSNPN and CDR2 is SVGIG in the germline V gene (reference sequence). The CDR3 length is 15 residues. The CDR3 sequence: CAWSGGQGRGEKLFF. The CDR3 DNA sequence: TGTGCCTGGAGTGGGGGACAGGGGAGAGGTGAAAAACTGTTTTTT.

The chain recombines TRBV13 with TRBJ2-7; D possibly matches TRBD1 or TRBD2 (5 bases each). CDR3 length: 15 residues. V gave up 0 bases and J gave up 3 bases, with 12 bases separating them. The germline V gene encodes CDR1 PRHDT and CDR2 FYEKMQ (reference sequence). DNA for the CDR3: TGTGCCAGCAGCTTAGGTAGGGGAGTCCTCTACGAGCAGTACTTC. Amino acid sequence: CASSLGRGVLYEQYF.

The chain employs TRBV5-1 and TRBJ2-1; 7 bases match TRBD2. This CDR3 has 13 residues. Germline V gene data show CDR1 as SGHRS and CDR2 as YFSETQ. Trimming took 2 bases from V and 8 from J; bases not matched to a gene: 4. The CDR3 protein is CASSLTSDYEQFF. The CDR3 DNA follows: TGCGCCAGCAGCTTAACTAGCGATTATGAGCAGTTCTTC.

This clone has more than one count but fewer than ten. This rearrangement joins TRBV2 to TRBJ1-1; D is perhaps TRBD1 (5 bases). Germline V gives CDR1 SNHLY, CDR2 FYNNEI. V was cut by 5 bases and J by 1 base, with 8 bases left in between. The CDR3 consists of 13 residues. In DNA form, the CDR3 reads TGTGCCAGCAGTATTGACAGGAACACTGAAGCTTTCTTT. Amino acid sequence: CASSIDRNTEAFF.

The rearrangement joins TRBV19 to TRBJ2-7; possibly TRBD1 or TRBD2 for D (8 bases each). The V end was cut by 5 bases, the J end by 4 bases, with 21 bases between. The CDR3 runs 16 residues. Germline values: CDR1 LNHDA, CDR2 SQIVND (reference sequence). As DNA, the CDR3 is TGTGCCAGTAGTCCGGGGGGGACAGGTGCCCCTTACGAGCAGTACTTC. Translation: CASSPGGTGAPYEQYF. The variable domain in full, with the rest retrieved from reference TRBV19 and TRBJ2-7, is DGGITQSPKYLFRKEGQNVTLSCEQNLNHDAMYWYRQDPGQGLRLIYYSQIVNDFQKGDIAEGYSVSREKKESFPLTVTSAQKNPTAFYLCASSPGGTGAPYEQYFGPGTRLTVT.

The chain is built from TRBV2 and TRBJ2-7; TRBD1 matches at 10 bases. Looked up from germline, CDR1 is SNHLY and CDR2 is FYNNEI. The CDR3 has 15 residues. Trimming at V came to 7 bases and at J to 3 bases, leaving 9 bases not matched to a gene. This CDR3 is CASKAGTGVGYEQYF. CDR3 bases: TGTGCCAGCAAGGCCGGGACAGGGGTAGGCTACGAGCAGTACTTC.

CDR3 sequence (DNA): TGTGCCAGCAGCTCCCCCCAGAGCACAGATACGCAGTATTTT. Translating gives CASSSPQSTDTQYF. The chain couples TRBV5-4 to TRBJ2-3; no clear D. Trimming pared 3 bases from V and 0 bases from J, leaving 8 bases between. CDR1 SGHNT and CDR2 YYREEE come from the germline V gene (reference sequence). The CDR3 is 14 residues long.

The chain links TRBV6-4 to TRBJ1-6; D not certain. The CDR3 runs to 13 residues. Germline assignment: CDR1 MRHNA and CDR2 SNTAGT. Trimming cost V 6 bases and J 8 bases, with 11 bases left between them. CDR3 DNA sequence: TGTGCCAGCAGGATATCCCGGGATTCACCCCTCCACTTT. Protein: CASRISRDSPLHF.

In this sample, this clone turned up once. The CDR3 region has the DNA TGCGCCAGCAGTGAGTCTCGCATTTACACTGAAGCTTTCTTT. Translation gives CASSESRIYTEAFF. The chain has TRBV10-1 and TRBJ1-1; D is undetermined. The V gene's germline CDR1 is WNHNN and CDR2 SYGVQD (reference sequence). Trimming pared 0 bases from V and 3 bases from J, leaving 8 bases between. The CDR3 has 14 amino acids.

As to this clone: Other DNA sequences of this sample code for an identical CDR3. The rearrangement links TRBV6-5 to TRBJ2-5; D gene uncertain. The V and J ends lost 8 bases and 7 bases respectively, with 11 bases between them. This CDR3 has 11 residues. Germline assignment: CDR1 MNHEY and CDR2 SVGAGI. The CDR3 nucleotides read TGTGCCAGCTCAGAGGTGGGGACCCAGTACTTC. Translated, it gives CASSEVGTQYF.

V and J are TRBV5-4 and TRBJ2-5; the match to TRBD1 covers 7 bases. The CDR3 runs to 16 residues. V lost 1 base to trimming and J lost 2 bases; unmatched junction nucleotides: 8. The germline CDR1 and CDR2 sequences are SGHNT and YYREEE (reference sequence). The CDR3 protein is CASSLMHVGQQETQYF. As DNA, the CDR3 is TGTGCCAGCAGCTTGATGCATGTGGGACAGCAAGAGACCCAGTACTTC.

This chain joins TRBV7-9 and TRBJ2-4; TRBD2 matches 11 bases. Looked up from germline, CDR1 is SEHNR and CDR2 is FQNEAQ (reference sequence). The CDR3 length is 16 residues. The J segment lost 0 bases and the V segment lost 4 bases, leaving 2 bases of the junction unmatched. CDR3 loop: CASSSTSGGAKNIQYF. The CDR3 bases are TGTGCCAGCAGCTCCACTAGCGGGGGAGCCAAAAACATTCAGTACTTC.

On this clone itself: This specimen includes other DNA sequences encoding the same CDR3. This chain links TRBV13 with TRBJ2-7; 7 bases agree with TRBD1. V shed 5 bases and J 0 bases; nucleotides not matched to a gene: 1. Germline values: CDR1 PRHDT, CDR2 FYEKMQ (reference sequence). The CDR3 is made up of 13 amino acids. DNA for the CDR3: TGTGCCAGCAGCCGACAGGGCTCCTACGAGCAGTACTTC. This codes for CASSRQGSYEQYF.

The gene calls are TRBV9 and TRBJ2-1; the D gene is possibly TRBD1 (6 bases). The germline gives CDR1 SGDLS, CDR2 YYNGEE. V dropped 2 bases and J dropped 3 bases, with 12 bases sitting between them. The CDR3 covers 15 residues. CDR3 sequence (DNA): TGTGCCAGCAGCGTCGACAGGTTACTCTACAATGAGCAGTTCTTC. Translation: CASSVDRLLYNEQFF.

V is TRBV16 and J is TRBJ1-2; 7 bases match TRBD1. The trim removed 3 bases at V and 7 bases at J, leaving 5 bases unmatched. The germline V gene encodes CDR1 KGHSY and CDR2 FQNENV. This CDR3 contains 13 residues. The CDR3 DNA sequence: TGTGCCAGCAGCCAGACAGGGCAAGGTGGCTACACCTTC. This codes for CASSQTGQGGYTF.

This chain links TRBV11-3 with TRBJ2-7, with D possibly matching TRBD2 (7 bases). This CDR3 spans 17 amino acids. Germline CDR1 reads SGHNT; CDR2 reads YENEEA. V was pared by 1 base and J by 5 bases, with 21 bases between. CDR3 nucleotides: TGTGCCAGCAGCTTAGGAGTCGGGGCGGGGGCTCGGGACGAGCAGTACTTC. This gives the protein CASSLGVGAGARDEQYF.

V gene TRBV14 combines with J gene TRBJ2-5; D might be TRBD1 (5 bases). The germline V and J ends were trimmed by 0 bases and 4 bases, with 12 bases remaining between them. The CDR3 has 15 residues. The V gene's germline CDR1 is SGHDN and CDR2 FVKESK. CDR3 DNA sequence: TGTGCCAGCAGCCAAGATGCGGCAGGGCGAGAGACCCAGTACTTC. It yields the protein CASSQDAAGRETQYF.

The chain is built from TRBV7-9 and TRBJ2-6, with TRBD1 identical over 12 bases. CDR3 length: 17 amino acids. Germline V gene sequence: CDR1 SEHNR, CDR2 FQNEAQ (reference sequence). The V gene end was trimmed by 5 bases and the J gene end by 3 bases; junction bases not matched to a gene: 5. DNA for the CDR3: TGTGCCAGCAGCCCAAGGGACAGGGGGCTTGGGGCCAACGTCCTGACTTTC. It is translated as CASSPRDRGLGANVLTF.

The chain links TRBV21-1 to TRBJ1-5. TRBV21-1 is reported as a pseudogene. This CDR3 is built from 16 residues. DNA of the CDR3: TGTGCCAACACCCAAACAGGGGACTATAGCAATCAGCCCCAGCATTTT. Encoded protein: CANTQTGDYSNQPQHF.

The chain combines TRBV29-1 with TRBJ1-1; D unclear. V lost 1 base to trimming and J lost 8 bases, with 20 bases between them. Per germline, CDR1 SQVTM and CDR2 ANQGSEA. This CDR3 contains 15 residues. The CDR3 DNA reads TGCAGCGTTGAAGTCCGCGGCCGGGTAGGGTTGGAAGCTTTCTTT. It codes for CSVEVRGRVGLEAFF.

The chain carries TRBV25-1 and TRBJ2-5; 8 positions agree with TRBD2. The CDR3 covers 16 residues. V dropped 4 bases and J dropped 5; count of bases not matched to a gene: 12. Germline lookup yields CDR1 MGHDK and CDR2 SYGVNS. CDR3 sequence: CASSADGSGVIETQYF. The CDR3 coding sequence is TGTGCCAGCAGTGCCGATGGTAGCGGGGTGATCGAGACCCAGTACTTC.

The chain employs TRBV12-5 and TRBJ2-3; TRBD2 matches at 7 bases. V lost 7 bases to trimming and J lost 0 bases; unmatched junction nucleotides: 10. From germline, CDR1 is LGHNT and CDR2 FRNRAP. This CDR3 spans 16 amino acids. The CDR3 spells CASEAGGTTSTDTQYF. The CDR3 DNA is TGTGCTAGTGAGGCCGGGGGGACTACTAGCACAGATACGCAGTATTTT.

V and J are TRBV9 and TRBJ2-2; D perhaps matches TRBD1 (6 bases). This CDR3 has 15 residues. The germline gives CDR1 SGDLS, CDR2 YYNGEE. V lost 1 base and J 2 bases, leaving 9 bases between the germline ends. The CDR3 sequence is CASSVRTANTGELFF. The CDR3 DNA reads TGTGCCAGCAGCGTAAGGACAGCCAACACCGGGGAGCTGTTTTTT. Supplemented by reference TRBV9 and TRBJ2-2, the full variable domain reads DSGVTQTPKHLITATGQRVTLRCSPRSGDLSVYWYQQSLDQGLQFLIQYYNGEERAKGNILERFSAQQFPDLHSELNLSSLELGDSALYFCASSVRTANTGELFFGEGSRLTVL.

The chain couples TRBV11-1 to TRBJ1-1; 9 nucleotides match TRBD1. CDR1 SGHAT and CDR2 FQDESV come from the germline V gene (reference sequence). The CDR3 consists of 16 residues. Germline trimming cut 4 bases from V and 2 bases from J; bases unmatched to any gene: 8. The CDR3 region is CASSSGQGKGNTEAFF. DNA of the CDR3: TGTGCCAGCAGCTCAGGACAGGGGAAGGGAAACACTGAAGCTTTCTTT.